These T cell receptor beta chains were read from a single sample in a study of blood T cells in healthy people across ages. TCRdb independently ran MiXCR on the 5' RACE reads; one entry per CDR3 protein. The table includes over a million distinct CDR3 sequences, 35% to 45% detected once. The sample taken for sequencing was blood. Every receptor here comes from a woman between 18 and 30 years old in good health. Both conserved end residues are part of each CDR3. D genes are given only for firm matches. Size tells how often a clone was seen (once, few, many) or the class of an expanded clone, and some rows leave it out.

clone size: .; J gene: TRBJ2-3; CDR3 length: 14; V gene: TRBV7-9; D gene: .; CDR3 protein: CASSLDTNTDTQYF; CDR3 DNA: TGCGCCAGCAGCTTAGATACGAACACAGATACGCAGTATTTT
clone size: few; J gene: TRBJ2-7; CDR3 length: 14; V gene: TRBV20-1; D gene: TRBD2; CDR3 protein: CSARALAGGYEQYF; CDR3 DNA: TGCAGTGCTAGAGCCCTAGCGGGAGGATACGAGCAGTACTTC
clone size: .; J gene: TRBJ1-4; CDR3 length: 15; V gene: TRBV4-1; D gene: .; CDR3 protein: CASSQDGGVGGKLFF; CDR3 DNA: TGCGCCAGCAGCCAAGATGGGGGGGTGGGTGGAAAACTGTTTTTT
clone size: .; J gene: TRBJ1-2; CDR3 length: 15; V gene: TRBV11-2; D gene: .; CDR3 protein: CASSPTRDIGYGYTF; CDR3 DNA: TGTGCCAGCAGCCCAACCCGGGACATAGGTTATGGCTACACCTTC
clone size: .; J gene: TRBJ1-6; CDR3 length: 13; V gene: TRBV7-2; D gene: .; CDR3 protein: CASARQTNSPLHF; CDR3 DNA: TGTGCCAGCGCCCGGCAAACCAATTCACCCCTCCACTTT
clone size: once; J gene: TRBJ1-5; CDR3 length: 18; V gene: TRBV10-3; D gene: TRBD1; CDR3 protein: CAISDPGQGANSNQPQHF; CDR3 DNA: TGTGCCATCAGCGACCCAGGACAGGGCGCCAATAGCAATCAGCCCCAGCATTTT
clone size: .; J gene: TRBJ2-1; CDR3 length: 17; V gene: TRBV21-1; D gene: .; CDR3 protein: CASSSSPVPATYNEQFF; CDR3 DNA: TGTGCCAGCAGCTCCTCGCCGGTGCCGGCTACCTACAATGAGCAGTTCTTT
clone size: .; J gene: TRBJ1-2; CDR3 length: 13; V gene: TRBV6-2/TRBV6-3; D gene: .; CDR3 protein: CASSYSNIRGYTF; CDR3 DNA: TGTGCCAGCAGTTACTCGAATATTCGGGGCTACACCTTC
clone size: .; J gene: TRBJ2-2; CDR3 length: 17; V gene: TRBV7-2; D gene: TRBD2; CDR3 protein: CASINSGLAGGDGELFF; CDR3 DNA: TGTGCCAGCATCAATTCCGGACTAGCGGGGGGTGACGGGGAGCTGTTTTTT
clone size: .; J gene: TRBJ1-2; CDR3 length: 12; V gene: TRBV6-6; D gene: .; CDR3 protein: CASTTGAYGYTF; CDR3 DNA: TGTGCCAGCACCACAGGTGCCTATGGCTACACCTTC